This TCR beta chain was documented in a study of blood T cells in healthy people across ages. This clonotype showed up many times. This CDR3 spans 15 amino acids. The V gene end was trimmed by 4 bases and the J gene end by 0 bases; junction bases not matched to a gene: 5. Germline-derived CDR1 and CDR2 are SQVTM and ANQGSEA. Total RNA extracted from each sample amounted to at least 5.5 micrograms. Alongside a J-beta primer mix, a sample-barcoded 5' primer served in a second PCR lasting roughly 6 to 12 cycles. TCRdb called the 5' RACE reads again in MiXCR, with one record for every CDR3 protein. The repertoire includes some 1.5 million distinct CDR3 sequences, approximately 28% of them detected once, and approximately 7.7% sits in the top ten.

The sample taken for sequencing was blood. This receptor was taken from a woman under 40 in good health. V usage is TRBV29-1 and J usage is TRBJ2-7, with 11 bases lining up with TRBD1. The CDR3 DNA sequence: TGCAGCGTTGCTTCGGACAGGGGGCGCTCCTACGAGCAGTACTTC. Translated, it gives CSVASDRGRSYEQYF.